These T cell receptor beta chains were read from a single sample in a study of CD8+ T cells in alopecia areata. Libraries were prepared by immunoSEQ multiplex PCR; TCRdb keeps only in-frame clonotypes and omits some of them. This table holds just over 150,000 clones, around 50% found once. The material sequenced was CD8+ T cells sorted from blood, taken at week 0. The source is a human donor with alopecia areata. CDR3s include the opening cysteine and the closing phenylalanine or tryptophan. The D gene is left open where the match is weak. Clone size appears in some rows only: once, few, many, or a class for an expanded clone.

d_call j_call clone_size v_call cdr3_nt cdr3_aa
TRBD1 TRBJ1-2 few TRBV29-1 TGCAGCGTCGGGGGGACAGAATATGGCTACACCTTC CSVGGTEYGYTF
- TRBJ1-6 - TRBV6-1 TGTGCCAGCAGTGAAATTGATTCACCCCTCCACTTT CASSEIDSPLHF
- TRBJ1-2 - TRBV13 TGTGCCAGCAGCTCCAGGACAGACAACTATGGCTACACCTTC CASSSRTDNYGYTF
- TRBJ2-7 - TRBV9 TGTGCCAGCAGCGTAGGGAAGGCGGGTGAGCAGTACTTC CASSVGKAGEQYF
TRBD1 TRBJ2-7 few TRBV15 TGTGCCACCAGCACCGGACAGGCCCACGAGCAGTACTTC CATSTGQAHEQYF
- TRBJ2-7 - TRBV4-3 TGCGCCAGCAGCCAAGATAGTCAGCAGTCCTACGAGCAGTACTTC CASSQDSQQSYEQYF
- TRBJ2-7 few TRBV29-1 TGCAGCGTTGTTGGGGCTGGATCCTACGAGCAGTACTTC CSVVGAGSYEQYF
- TRBJ2-7 few TRBV6-6 TGTGCCAGCACCAGCGGCTCCTACGAGCAGTACTTC CASTSGSYEQYF
TRBD2 TRBJ2-3 few TRBV28 TGTGCCAGCTCCCTGGGCGGGGGGGCCGCAGATACGCAGTATTTT CASSLGGGAADTQYF
- TRBJ2-7 - TRBV7-9 TGTGCCAGCAGCTTCCAAGGTTCCGCCTACGAGCAGTACTTC CASSFQGSAYEQYF
- TRBJ2-2 few TRBV6-6 TGTGCCGGGACGAACAGGGGGAGGGACACCGGGGAGCTGTTTTTT CAGTNRGRDTGELFF
- TRBJ1-2 - TRBV2 TGTGCCGTTGTTGGGCCGTCCGCCTATGGCTACACCTTC CAVVGPSAYGYTF
TRBD1 TRBJ2-2 - TRBV7-8 TGTGCCAGCAGCTCCAGGACAGGGACGGGCAACACCGGGGAGCTGTTTTTT CASSSRTGTGNTGELFF
TRBD2 TRBJ2-7 - TRBV29-1 TGCAGCGTTGAAGGGACGGGTGCGGGGGAGTACGAGCAGTACTTC CSVEGTGAGEYEQYF
- TRBJ2-7 - TRBV27 TGTGCCAGCCGCGAAGAATTGGGGGTCGCGTACTTC CASREELGVAYF
TRBD1 TRBJ2-7 once TRBV10-2 TGCGCCAGCAGTAGACCGGGACAGGGCTCCTACGAGCAGTACTTC CASSRPGQGSYEQYF
- TRBJ1-5 - TRBV30 TGTGCCTGGAGTCCCTCCCCAAATCAGCCCCAGCATTTT CAWSPSPNQPQHF
- TRBJ1-2 - TRBV29-1 TGCAGCGTTGAGGACAATGGCTACACCTTC CSVEDNGYTF
TRBD1 TRBJ2-3 few TRBV6-5 TGTGCCAGCACGGCCGGGACAGACACCACAGATACGCAGTATTTT CASTAGTDTTDTQYF
- TRBJ2-3 - TRBV4-2 TGTGCCAGCAGCCAAGAAATAGAAGATACGCAGTATTTT CASSQEIEDTQYF
- TRBJ2-7 once TRBV9 TGTGCCAGCAGCGTATCTGGGACTGCCTACGAGCAGTACTTC CASSVSGTAYEQYF
- TRBJ2-1 few TRBV28 TGTGCCAGCAGTTTAAATGAGCAGTTCTTC CASSLNEQFF
TRBD1 TRBJ1-2 - TRBV25-1 TGTGCCAGCAGTGAAGGAGCAGGGGGCAAGGACTATGGCTACACCTTC CASSEGAGGKDYGYTF
- TRBJ1-1 - TRBV29-1 TGCAGCGTTGAAGCGGGAGGGAACACTGAAGCTTTCTTT CSVEAGGNTEAFF
- TRBJ2-7 few TRBV11-2 TGTGCCAGCAGCTTAGAAGCGGACGAGCAGTACTTC CASSLEADEQYF
- TRBJ2-1 - TRBV28 TGTGCCAGCAGTTTAGACGAACACAATGAGCAGTTCTTC CASSLDEHNEQFF
- TRBJ1-1 - TRBV10-3 TGTGCCATCAGTGAATTCGACTCCATGAACACTGAAGCTTTCTTT CAISEFDSMNTEAFF
- TRBJ2-3 - TRBV11-2 TGTGCCAGCAGCCCGGTCCCCGCCGGCACAGATACGCAGTATTTT CASSPVPAGTDTQYF
- TRBJ2-7 few TRBV5-1 TGCGCCAGCAGCTTGGGCCCTAGCGCAACCTACGAGCAGTACTTC CASSLGPSATYEQYF
- TRBJ1-4 few TRBV6-6 TGTGCCAGCAGTTACGGTCCAGGTGCAACTAATGAAAAACTGTTTTTT CASSYGPGATNEKLFF
TRBD1 TRBJ1-6 - TRBV5-4 TGTGCCAGCAGCTTAGACAGGGCTGATTCACCCCTCCACTTT CASSLDRADSPLHF
- TRBJ2-7 - TRBV18 TGTGCCAGCTCAGATGACGTCTACGAGCAGTACTTC CASSDDVYEQYF
- TRBJ1-3 - TRBV5-6 TGTGCCAGCAGCCCCGACACTGGAAACACCATATATTTT CASSPDTGNTIYF
- TRBJ1-5 - TRBV15 TGTGCCACCAGCTTCGAGAGCAATCAGCCCCAGCATTTT CATSFESNQPQHF
TRBD1 TRBJ1-1 few TRBV7-8 TGTGCCAGCAGCTTGGGACAGTACACTGAAGCTTTCTTT CASSLGQYTEAFF
- TRBJ2-7 - TRBV6-5 TGTGCCAGCAGTGGATGGGGGGCTGACTACGAGCAGTACTTC CASSGWGADYEQYF
- TRBJ1-2 few TRBV19 TGTGCCAGTAGTCCAGGCCCCTATGGCTACACCTTC CASSPGPYGYTF
TRBD1 TRBJ1-1 - TRBV7-9 TGTGCCAGCAGCTTGGGACAGGGGAGCTTAACTGAAGCTTTCTTT CASSLGQGSLTEAFF
- TRBJ2-7 few TRBV27 TGTGCCAGCAGTTTAAACGTGAACTACGAGCAGTACTTC CASSLNVNYEQYF
TRBD1 TRBJ1-1 - TRBV19 TGTGCCAGTAGTTCCCGAGACAGGGTGGGGGCTTTCTTT CASSSRDRVGAFF
TRBD2 TRBJ2-3 few TRBV29-1 TGCAGCGTTGAACTAGCGGGGGGGGCAGATACGCAGTATTTT CSVELAGGADTQYF
TRBD2 TRBJ2-3 - TRBV11-2 TGTGCCAGCAGCTTGACTAGCGGGGGGGGAGATACGCAGTATTTT CASSLTSGGGDTQYF
- TRBJ2-7 - TRBV19 TGTGCCAGTAGTCGAGGAGTCACCTACGAGCAGTACTTC CASSRGVTYEQYF
- TRBJ2-1 few TRBV29-1 TGCAGCGTTGTGTTGGCAAATGAGCAGTTCTTC CSVVLANEQFF
- TRBJ1-1 once TRBV27 TGTGCCAGCAGCCGACATTGGGTTCGGGGAACAATTGAAGCTTTCTTT CASSRHWVRGTIEAFF
- TRBJ2-7 - TRBV29-1 TGCAGCGTTGAAAAGGAGGGGGGGAGCTCCTACGAGCAGTACTTC CSVEKEGGSSYEQYF
TRBD1 TRBJ1-2 - TRBV29-1 TGCAGCGTTGAAGGGGGACAGTCCCTAGGCAACACCTTC CSVEGGQSLGNTF
- TRBJ1-4 - TRBV11-2 TGTGCCAGCAGCTTAGTCAGGAGACCTAATGAAAAACTGTTTTTT CASSLVRRPNEKLFF
- TRBJ1-2 once TRBV4-3 TGCGCCAGCAGCCAAGAAGTGTCAGGCTATGGCTACACCTTC CASSQEVSGYGYTF
- TRBJ2-7 - TRBV5-6 TGTGCCAGCAGCTTGCGGAGCTCCTACGAGCAGTACTTC CASSLRSSYEQYF
- TRBJ2-2 - TRBV30 TGTGCCTGGAGTGTACGGGCTCCCGGGGAGCTGTTTTTT CAWSVRAPGELFF
TRBD2 TRBJ2-1 few TRBV5-1 TGCGCCAGCAGTACCTTAGCGGGGTATTACAATGAGCAGTTCTTC CASSTLAGYYNEQFF
- TRBJ2-1 few TRBV7-9 TGTGCCAGCAGCTTTCCCGGCGGGCCACACAATGAGCAGTTCTTC CASSFPGGPHNEQFF
TRBD2 TRBJ2-3 - TRBV13 TGTGCCAGCAGCGCAAGGACTAGCGGTGACCTGGATACGCAGTATTTT CASSARTSGDLDTQYF
TRBD1 TRBJ1-4 - TRBV5-1 TGCGCCAGCAGCATATCTGCCGGGACAGGGGGCGAGCAGGATGAAAAACTGTTTTTT CASSISAGTGGEQDEKLFF